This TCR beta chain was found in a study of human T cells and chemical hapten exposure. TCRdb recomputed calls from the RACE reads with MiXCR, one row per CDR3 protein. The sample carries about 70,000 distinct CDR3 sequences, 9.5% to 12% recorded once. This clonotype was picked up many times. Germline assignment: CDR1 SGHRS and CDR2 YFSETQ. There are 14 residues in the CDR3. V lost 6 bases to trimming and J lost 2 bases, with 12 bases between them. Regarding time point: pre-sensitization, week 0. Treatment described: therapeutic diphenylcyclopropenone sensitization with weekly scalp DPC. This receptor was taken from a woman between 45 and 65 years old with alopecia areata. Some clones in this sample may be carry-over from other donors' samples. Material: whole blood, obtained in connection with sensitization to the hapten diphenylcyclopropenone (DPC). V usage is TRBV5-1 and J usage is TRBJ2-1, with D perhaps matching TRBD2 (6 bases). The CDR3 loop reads CASNEGGPYNEQFF. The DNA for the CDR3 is TGCGCCAGCAACGAGGGAGGACCCTACAATGAGCAGTTCTTC.